Listed here is a single T cell receptor (beta chain). Trimming removed 7 bases from V and 5 bases from J; junction bases left unmatched: 6. The CDR3 runs to 14 residues. CDR1 is MNHNS and CDR2 is SASEGT in the germline V gene. The data were obtained in a study of T cells in Graves' hyperthyroidism and ophthalmopathy. Regions amplified from RNA transcripts were the TCR beta CDR3 regions. A first-round RT-PCR of the TCR CDR3 used the HTBI primer set. MiXCR was run by TCRdb on the multiplex PCR reads, yielding one entry per CDR3 protein. The sample shows approximately 380,000 distinct CDR3 sequences, 18% of them seen only once.

The chain joins TRBV6-1 to TRBJ2-1, with 9 bases matching TRBD1. Sequenced sample: blood. This TCR was recovered from a young man with Graves' ophthalmopathy. CDR3 DNA: TGTGCCAGCAAACCGGGACAGGGTAACAATGAGCAGTTCTTC. It specifies CASKPGQGNNEQFF.